This passage covers 31 T cell receptor beta chains from one sample sequenced in a study of Ad26.COV2.S vaccination and SARS-CoV-2 variants. Noted treatment: 19 received Ad26.COV2.S at low or high dose, single or two shots; about 5 received placebo; per-sample allocation not given. The investigators took samples on day 63 after the first vaccine or placebo injection. TCRdb's copy holds only in-frame clones and misses some; the assay was immunoSEQ multiplex PCR. The data show about 350,000 clones, around 90% seen once. The sequencing here drew on peripheral blood, taken in a trial of Ad26.COV2.S vaccine versus placebo. The receptors originated from a person aged 18 to 59 who received the Ad26.COV2.S COVID-19 vaccine or a placebo.

This clone was observed once. This chain joins TRBV15 and TRBJ1-5; the D is unclear. Deletions cut 8 bases from V and 0 bases from J, with 11 bases between. The length of the CDR3 is 14 residues. From germline, CDR1 is LNHNV and CDR2 YYDKDF (reference sequence). CDR3 amino acids: CATAAGFSNQPQHF. In DNA form, the CDR3 reads TGTGCCACCGCGGCGGGGTTTAGCAATCAGCCCCAGCATTTT.

V is TRBV5-1 and J is TRBJ1-4, with TRBD1 identical over 12 bases. This CDR3 is 16 amino acids long. The germline CDR1 and CDR2 sequences are SGHRS and YFSETQ. The junction had 5 bases not matched to a gene; V was cut back by 4 bases and J by 4 bases. CDR3 sequence: CASSRDRGHSNEKLFF. CDR3 in DNA: TGCGCCAGCAGCCGGGACAGGGGGCACAGTAATGAAAAACTGTTTTTT.

The chain has TRBV7-2 and TRBJ2-1, with TRBD2 matching 10 bases. Germline V gene lookup returns CDR1 SGHTA and CDR2 FQGNSA. J was trimmed by 0 bases and V by 2 bases; bases with no gene match: 7. The CDR3 contains 18 residues. The CDR3 DNA is TGTGCCAGCAGCTTACGTCCTAGCGGGAGCCCCTCCTACAATGAGCAGTTCTTC. It translates to CASSLRPSGSPSYNEQFF.

This chain joins TRBV15 and TRBJ2-5; D remains unclear. The CDR3 spans 13 residues. Germline values: CDR1 LNHNV, CDR2 YYDKDF (reference sequence). Trimming shortened V by 0 bases and J by 6 bases, and 8 bases separated the two germline ends. The CDR3: CATSRDPAKTQYF. In DNA form, the CDR3 reads TGTGCCACCAGCAGAGACCCCGCCAAGACCCAGTACTTC. The variable domain in full, with the rest retrieved from reference TRBV15 and TRBJ2-5, is DAMVIQNPRYQVTQFGKPVTLSCSQTLNHNVMYWYQQKSSQAPKLLFHYYDKDFNNEADTPDNFQSRRPNTSFCFLDIRSPGLGDTAMYLCATSRDPAKTQYFGPGTRLLVL.

The chain couples TRBV5-1 to TRBJ2-5, with TRBD2 matching over 7 bases. The CDR3 runs 15 residues. V lost 1 base to trimming and J lost 4 bases; unmatched junction nucleotides: 7. CDR1 is SGHRS and CDR2 is YFSETQ in the germline V gene. CDR3 coding DNA: TGCGCCAGCAGCTTGCAGGGCCGCGGGGGAGAGACCCAGTACTTC. Protein sequence: CASSLQGRGGETQYF.

Details on this clone: Other DNA sequences from this sample encode an identical CDR3 as well. The J gene is TRBJ1-5, the V gene TRBV30; tentative D call: TRBD1 (5 bases). The CDR3 extends over 13 amino acids. Looked up from germline, CDR1 is GTSNPN and CDR2 is SVGIG (reference sequence). The V and J ends lost 0 bases and 5 bases respectively, with 8 bases between them. The CDR3 loop is CAWSVRGDQPQHF. In DNA form, the CDR3 reads TGTGCCTGGAGTGTCCGGGGGGATCAGCCCCAGCATTTT.

With respect to this clone: Additional DNA sequences in this sample encode the identical CDR3. The genes are TRBV6-5 and TRBJ1-2; 7 nucleotides match TRBD1. CDR1 and CDR2 from the germline V gene are MNHEY and SVGAGI. V lost 6 bases and J lost 2; bases outside the gene matches: 3. This CDR3 region has 13 residues. In DNA, the CDR3 is TGTGCCAGCAGCTTGACAGGGAACTATGGCTACACCTTC. This encodes CASSLTGNYGYTF.

The V and J genes are TRBV5-1 and TRBJ1-2, with TRBD1 matching over 10 bases. The ends lost 0 bases at V and 7 bases at J; junction bases unmatched: 6. The germline V gene has CDR1 SGHRS and CDR2 YFSETQ. The CDR3 totals 15 residues. The CDR3 protein is CASSLAEGQGFGYTF. Written as DNA, the CDR3 is TGCGCCAGCAGCTTGGCAGAGGGACAGGGGTTTGGCTACACCTTC.

Only one count was recorded for this clone. The rearrangement uses TRBV18 and TRBJ1-2; 12 positions match TRBD1. Per the germline V gene, CDR1 is KGHSH and CDR2 is LQKENI. With V trimmed by 3 bases and J by 8 bases, 4 bases remained unmatched. The CDR3 is made up of 14 amino acids. The DNA for the CDR3 is TGTGCCAGCTCACCTGGGACAGGGGGCTGGGGCTACACCTTC. It yields the protein CASSPGTGGWGYTF.

The rearrangement joins TRBV7-3 to TRBJ1-1; no reliable D call. There are 14 residues in the CDR3. V gave up 5 bases and J gave up 4 bases, with 14 bases separating them. Germline assignment: CDR1 SGHTA and CDR2 FQGTGA. The CDR3: CASSRDVAGTEAFF. Here the CDR3 DNA reads TGTGCCAGCAGCCGCGACGTCGCGGGCACTGAAGCTTTCTTT.

This sequence joins TRBV19 and TRBJ2-2, with D uncertain. This CDR3 is 17 amino acids long. Germline-derived CDR1 and CDR2 are LNHDA and SQIVND (reference sequence). V lost 0 bases, J lost 3 bases, and 14 bases lay in between. The CDR3 reads CASSIDLNSFYTGELFF. DNA of the CDR3: TGTGCCAGTAGTATAGATCTGAACAGCTTTTACACCGGGGAGCTGTTTTTT.

The chain employs TRBV5-6 and TRBJ2-2; 8 nucleotides agree with TRBD1. Germline V gene data show CDR1 as SGHDT and CDR2 as YYEEEE. The CDR3 has 17 residues. J lost 2 bases, V lost 8 bases, and 14 bases had no gene match. In nucleotides, the CDR3 is TGTGCCAGTGCGGGGCAGGGGGCGGTGGTTAACACCGGGGAGCTGTTTTTT. Residues: CASAGQGAVVNTGELFF.

A note on this clone: The same CDR3 is also encoded by other DNA sequences in this sample. The chain employs TRBV9 and TRBJ1-2, with unresolved D. The CDR3 is 14 amino acids. CDR1 and CDR2 (germline): SGDLS, YYNGEE. V lost 0 bases and J lost 2, with 8 bases in between. The DNA of the CDR3 is TGTGCCAGCAGCGTAGATGGTGGGAACTATGGCTACACCTTC. This gives the protein CASSVDGGNYGYTF.

The chain employs TRBV5-4 and TRBJ1-1; D is possibly TRBD1 (6 bases). V lost 4 bases and J lost 1, with 14 bases in between. This CDR3 contains 15 residues. Germline CDR1 and CDR2: SGHNT and YYREEE (reference sequence). DNA of the CDR3: TGTGCCAGCAGCCTCGAGAGAGGGGGGAACACTGAAGCTTTCTTT. As protein: CASSLERGGNTEAFF.

The genes are TRBV28 and TRBJ1-5, with D hard to call. This CDR3 has 16 amino acids. V dropped 7 bases and J dropped 3 bases, with 19 bases sitting between them. The V gene's germline CDR1 is MDHEN and CDR2 SYDVKM. The CDR3 DNA is TGTGCCAGCACCCTAAAGCTCGGCAGCGCCAATCAGCCCCAGCATTTT. Amino acids: CASTLKLGSANQPQHF.

This rearrangement joins TRBV6-5 to TRBJ1-1; no clear D gene. There are 14 residues in the CDR3. V shed 2 bases and J shed 0 bases, with 7 bases lying between them. From germline, CDR1 is MNHEY and CDR2 SVGAGI. CDR3 bases: TGTGCCAGCAGTTACGATCTTTTGAACACTGAAGCTTTCTTT. Its translation: CASSYDLLNTEAFF.

J is TRBJ1-1 and V is TRBV28; possible D gene TRBD1, 6 bases. Trimming cost V 3 bases and J 4 bases, with 12 bases left between them. The CDR3 is made up of 14 amino acids. Germline loops: CDR1 MDHEN, CDR2 SYDVKM. Here the CDR3 DNA reads TGTGCCAGCAGTTTGGCAGGGGTGAGCACTGAAGCTTTCTTT. It encodes CASSLAGVSTEAFF. The full variable domain, in which reference TRBV28 and TRBJ1-1 provide the parts outside the CDR3, is DVKVTQSSRYLVKRTGEKVFLECVQDMDHENMFWYRQDPGLGLRLIYFSYDVKMKEKGDIPEGYSVSREKKERFSLILESASTNQTSMYLCASSLAGVSTEAFFGQGTRLTVV.

The genes are TRBV29-1 and TRBJ1-5; the D is unclear. V lost 4 bases to trimming and J lost 4 bases, with 11 bases between them. This CDR3 region has 13 residues. Germline V gene data show CDR1 as SQVTM and CDR2 as ANQGSEA. The CDR3 spells CSVGSGFNQPQHF. The CDR3 DNA sequence: TGCAGCGTTGGTTCGGGGTTTAATCAGCCCCAGCATTTT.

The chain links TRBV28 to TRBJ2-1; D gene uncertain. The ends were cut back, 3 bases at V and 5 bases at J, with 23 bases in the middle. CDR1 is MDHEN, CDR2 SYDVKM, per germline. CDR3 size: 18 residues. This chain's CDR3 is CASSFPLPSGRPNNEQFF. CDR3 bases: TGTGCCAGCAGTTTCCCTCTCCCTTCGGGCAGGCCCAACAATGAGCAGTTCTTC.

This clone was found once. The chain links TRBV29-1 to TRBJ1-3; D is uncertain. The CDR3 covers 10 residues. CDR1 and CDR2 (germline): SQVTM, ANQGSEA. CDR3 nucleotides: TGCAGGGACCCTGGAAACACCATATATTTT. Encoded protein: CRDPGNTIYF.

This clone came up once. The chain recombines TRBV5-1 with TRBJ2-1; the match to TRBD1 covers 7 bases. Per the germline V gene, CDR1 is SGHRS and CDR2 is YFSETQ. Trimming cost V 4 bases and J 0 bases; bases outside gene matches: 4. This CDR3 comprises 15 residues. DNA of the CDR3: TGCGCCAGCAGCCAGACAGGGAGCTCCTACAATGAGCAGTTCTTC. Translation: CASSQTGSSYNEQFF. The whole variable domain, remainder taken from reference TRBV5-1 and TRBJ2-1, is KAGVTQTPRYLIKTRGQQVTLSCSPISGHRSVSWYQQTPGQGLQFLFEYFSETQRNKGNFPGRFSGRQFSNSRSEMNVSTLELGDSALYLCASSQTGSSYNEQFFGPGTRLTVL.

The rearrangement uses TRBV7-3 and TRBJ2-7, with D possibly being TRBD1 (5 bases). This CDR3 spans 14 amino acids. Between the trimmed V and J ends, which lost 4 bases and 0 bases, there was a span of 10 bases. Germline CDR1 is SGHTA and CDR2 is FQGTGA. Here the CDR3 reads CASSYKGHSYEQYF. CDR3 DNA: TGTGCCAGCAGCTACAAAGGACACTCCTACGAGCAGTACTTC.

The chain uses TRBV18 and TRBJ1-2; D gene unclear. Trimming stripped 2 bases from V and 5 bases from J, with 12 bases between. The CDR3 covers 14 residues. Per the germline V gene, CDR1 is KGHSH and CDR2 is LQKENI. CDR3 bases: TGTGCCAGCTCACCAAGGGAAATCACTTATGGCTACACCTTC. Protein: CASSPREITYGYTF.

The rearrangement uses TRBV27 and TRBJ1-2, with D hard to call. The CDR3 runs 13 residues. V was pared by 1 base and J by 8 bases, with 11 bases between. Germline V gene data show CDR1 as MNHEY and CDR2 as SMNVEV (reference sequence). The CDR3 spells CASSLYGLGGYTF. The CDR3 DNA follows: TGTGCCAGCAGTTTATATGGTCTCGGGGGCTACACCTTC.

The genes are TRBV5-1 and TRBJ2-7; 9 bases fit TRBD1. This CDR3 comprises 15 residues. V trimming: 0 bases; J trimming: 3 bases; junction bases outside the gene matches: 4. Germline lookup yields CDR1 SGHRS and CDR2 YFSETQ. CDR3 residues: CASSLGGQGNYEQYF. CDR3 coding DNA: TGCGCCAGCAGCTTGGGTGGACAGGGGAACTACGAGCAGTACTTC.

The rearrangement uses TRBV6-5 and TRBJ2-7, with D possibly TRBD1 on 6 matching bases. The ends were cut back, 5 bases at V and 1 base at J, with 9 bases in the middle. Germline loops: CDR1 MNHEY, CDR2 SVGAGI. This CDR3 is 13 amino acids long. The CDR3 coding sequence is TGTGCCAGCAGTCGACAGGAATCCTACGAGCAGTACTTC. Its protein is CASSRQESYEQYF.

The chain is built from TRBV10-3 and TRBJ2-3; D not certain. Trimming took off 8 bases at V and 0 bases at J, with 9 bases between the two ends. Looked up from germline, CDR1 is ENHRY and CDR2 is SYGVKD. This CDR3 has 13 amino acids. DNA for the CDR3: TGTGCCATCCGGAATGGTAGCACAGATACGCAGTATTTT. Translation gives CAIRNGSTDTQYF.

This clone has just a few counts. Here the CDR3 reads CASSQESPAGPGDSNQPQHF. CDR3 DNA sequence: TGCGCCAGCAGCCAAGAGTCCCCGGCAGGGCCAGGCGATAGCAATCAGCCCCAGCATTTT. This rearrangement joins TRBV4-1 to TRBJ1-5; possible D gene TRBD1, 5 bases. Germline CDR1 and CDR2: MGHRA and YSYEKL. The CDR3 is made up of 20 amino acids. Trimming pared 0 bases from V and 0 bases from J, leaving 21 bases between.

The chain carries TRBV5-1 and TRBJ1-2; TRBD1 might be the D (5 bases). Germline loops: CDR1 SGHRS, CDR2 YFSETQ. The CDR3 totals 13 residues. Trimming pared 4 bases from V and 3 bases from J, leaving 10 bases between. The CDR3 DNA is TGCGCCAGCAGCCCGACAGCCTACTATGGCTACACCTTC. Translation: CASSPTAYYGYTF.

This chain links TRBV13 with TRBJ2-7; TRBD1 matches at 8 bases. Germline CDR1 is PRHDT and CDR2 is FYEKMQ (reference sequence). This CDR3 has 14 residues. V shed 0 bases and J 6 bases; nucleotides not matched to a gene: 4. The CDR3 is CASSLGQGAREQYF. CDR3 nucleotides: TGTGCCAGCAGCTTAGGGCAGGGGGCCCGCGAGCAGTACTTC.

The gene calls are TRBV10-3 and TRBJ1-2; D ambiguous. Germline assignment: CDR1 ENHRY and CDR2 SYGVKD. The CDR3 runs 10 residues. With 7 bases removed from V and 14 bases from J, the gap between germline ends came to 14 bases. CDR3 loop: CAIILTANTF. The CDR3 DNA is TGTGCCATCATACTTACAGCAAATACCTTC.